A single sample gave rise to the 25 T cell receptor beta chains below, sequenced in a study of blood T cells in healthy people across ages. Primers used in a second PCR of roughly 6 to 12 cycles were a sample-barcoded 5' primer and a J-beta primer mix. TCRdb processed the 5' RACE reads anew with MiXCR; each CDR3 protein has one entry. The sample lists fewer than 1,200,000 distinct CDR3 sequences, 25% seen once, with approximately 0.75% in the top ten. The same sample was also studied in work on T cells of mothers and their children.

Source material: blood. These receptors originate from a girl aged 2 to 10 in good health.

V gene TRBV20-1 combines with J gene TRBJ2-3; 9 bases are a match to TRBD2. The V and J ends lost 8 bases and 5 bases, in that order; junction bases with no gene match: 14. Germline CDR1 and CDR2: DFQATT and SNEGSKA (reference sequence). The CDR3 contains 15 residues. The CDR3 reads CSTKSSGGREDTQYF. CDR3 DNA sequence: TGCAGTACGAAATCGAGCGGGGGGCGAGAAGATACGCAGTATTTT.

The J gene is TRBJ1-1, the V gene TRBV28, with 7 nucleotides matching TRBD1. The length of the CDR3 is 16 residues. With 3 bases clipped from V and 1 base from J, the junction kept 8 bases outside the gene matches. Germline CDR1 and CDR2: MDHEN and SYDVKM. CDR3 amino acids: CASSFLRGQTNTEAFF. The CDR3 nucleotides read TGTGCCAGCAGTTTTCTCCGGGGACAGACGAACACTGAAGCTTTCTTT. The entire variable domain, with the rest obtained from reference TRBV28 and TRBJ1-1, is as follows: DVKVTQSSRYLVKRTGEKVFLECVQDMDHENMFWYRQDPGLGLRLIYFSYDVKMKEKGDIPEGYSVSREKKERFSLILESASTNQTSMYLCASSFLRGQTNTEAFFGQGTRLTVV.

This chain links TRBV5-1 with TRBJ2-5; 14 nucleotides match TRBD2. The CDR3 consists of 17 residues. Germline V gives CDR1 SGHRS, CDR2 YFSETQ. V lost 4 bases and J lost 0; bases outside the gene matches: 5. CDR3 sequence: CASSPGLAGGHQETQYF. In nucleotides, the CDR3 is TGCGCCAGCAGCCCCGGACTAGCGGGGGGTCACCAAGAGACCCAGTACTTC.

CDR3 residues: CSVGASGGAEADTQYF. CDR3 DNA: TGCAGCGTTGGGGCTAGCGGGGGGGCCGAGGCAGATACGCAGTATTTT. The V and J genes are TRBV29-1 and TRBJ2-3, with 12 nucleotides matching TRBD2. Germline V lookup: CDR1 SQVTM, CDR2 ANQGSEA. The CDR3 has 16 amino acids. Trimming removed 4 bases from V and 4 bases from J; junction bases left unmatched: 9.

The V gene is TRBV12-3 or TRBV12-4, the J gene TRBJ1-2; D is possibly TRBD1 (5 bases). The CDR3 runs 13 residues. V was clipped by 8 bases and J by 5 bases, with 15 bases between them. The CDR3 DNA follows: TGTGCCAGCCGGATCAGGGAGGAGTATGGCTACACCTTC. It encodes CASRIREEYGYTF.

This clonotype was recorded once. The chain recombines TRBV6-1 with TRBJ2-1; 9 bases are a match to TRBD1. The V segment lost 5 bases and the J segment 10 bases; nucleotides outside the gene matches: 9. Germline values: CDR1 MNHNS, CDR2 SASEGT. CDR3 length equals 14 residues. This chain's CDR3 is CASSTGTGLREQFF. CDR3 nucleotide sequence: TGTGCCAGCAGTACCGGGACAGGGCTCAGGGAGCAGTTCTTC.

This clonotype was observed a handful of times. The chain recombines TRBV28 with TRBJ2-7; D remains ambiguous. Germline V gives CDR1 MDHEN, CDR2 SYDVKM. The V gene lost 7 bases and the J gene lost 4 bases, with 17 bases spanning the gap. The CDR3 contains 14 residues. Written as DNA, the CDR3 is TGTGCCAGCACCGTAAGGTACCTCGTATACGAGCAGTACTTC. Translating gives CASTVRYLVYEQYF.

This clonotype was found a few times. This chain connects TRBV3-1 to TRBJ2-1; D might be TRBD1 (5 bases). Germline lookup yields CDR1 LGHDT and CDR2 YNNKEL (reference sequence). V shed 4 bases and J shed 7 bases, with 17 bases lying between them. The CDR3 is 15 residues long. The CDR3 DNA is TGTGCCAGCAGCCTACAGGTAAACCTAAGGAATGAGCAGTTCTTC. It translates to CASSLQVNLRNEQFF.

This clonotype was recorded a few times. J is TRBJ2-1 and V is TRBV20-1; 15 nucleotides match TRBD2. The V gene's germline CDR1 is DFQATT and CDR2 SNEGSKA (reference sequence). CDR3 length: 18 residues. V lost 1 base, J lost 3 bases, and 7 bases stayed unmatched. The CDR3 bases are TGCAGTGCTAGAGGGGGGACTAGCGGGGGGCTTGACTACAATGAGCAGTTCTTC. Amino acids: CSARGGTSGGLDYNEQFF.

This clonotype was seen a handful of times. CDR3 protein: CSALPPGGGYTGELFF. The CDR3 bases are TGCAGTGCTTTACCCCCTGGGGGCGGGTACACCGGGGAGCTGTTTTTT. V usage is TRBV20-1 and J usage is TRBJ2-2; possible D gene TRBD1, 6 bases. The CDR3 runs 16 residues. Germline V lookup: CDR1 DFQATT, CDR2 SNEGSKA (reference sequence). The V gene lost 5 bases and the J gene lost 3 bases, with 19 bases spanning the gap.

This clonotype occurred a few times. The chain employs TRBV9 and TRBJ2-5; D is ambiguous. The DNA matches TRBJ2-7 better at its end, which makes the J call doubtful. Looked up from germline, CDR1 is SGDLS and CDR2 is YYNGEE. CDR3 length equals 15 residues. The CDR3 DNA follows: TGTGCCAGCAGCGTAGGGTCAGCTAACACCTACGAGCAGTACTTC. This sequence encodes CASSVGSANTYEQYF.

This chain connects TRBV7-8 to TRBJ2-5, with 12 bases lining up with TRBD1. V was pared by 5 bases and J by 5 bases, with 15 bases of the junction left unmatched. The CDR3 is 18 residues long. Germline CDR1 is SGHVS and CDR2 is FQNEAQ. CDR3 sequence (DNA): TGTGCCAGCAGCACAATACAAGGTGGAGGGACAGGGGGCGAGACCCAGTACTTC. It encodes CASSTIQGGGTGGETQYF.

The rearrangement links TRBV7-6 to TRBJ2-3, with D possibly being TRBD2 (5 bases). Trimming took off 5 bases at V and 5 bases at J, with 20 bases between the two ends. Germline lookup yields CDR1 SGHVS and CDR2 FNYEAQ. The length of the CDR3 is 16 residues. CDR3 nucleotides: TGTGCCAGCAGCACCTCCTGGACTCGCCGGGGAGATACGCAGTATTTT. As protein: CASSTSWTRRGDTQYF.

This clonotype was detected many times. This chain links TRBV29-1 with TRBJ1-1; the D gene is possibly TRBD1 (5 bases). Germline V gene lookup returns CDR1 SQVTM and CDR2 ANQGSEA. The CDR3 length is 11 residues. Trimming pared 4 bases from V and 6 bases from J, leaving 9 bases between. The CDR3 sequence is CSVGSGAEAFF. Here the CDR3 DNA reads TGCAGCGTTGGATCGGGGGCTGAAGCTTTCTTT.

Here the CDR3 DNA reads TGTGCCAGCAGCGTTGGGGTAGCCGCCTACAATGAGCAGTTCTTC. Translating gives CASSVGVAAYNEQFF. The chain carries TRBV9 and TRBJ2-5; D unclear. The assigned J gene may be wrong: the sequence end matches TRBJ2-1 better. The CDR3 runs 15 residues. Germline V gene sequence: CDR1 SGDLS, CDR2 YYNGEE.

This clonotype was detected many times. The chain carries TRBV4-1 and TRBJ1-2, with a weak D call TRBD1 (6 bases). This CDR3 has 16 amino acids. V was cut by 4 bases and J by 1 base, with 16 bases left in between. Germline assignment: CDR1 MGHRA and CDR2 YSYEKL. CDR3 region: CASSPQSGVNNYGYTF. CDR3 coding DNA: TGCGCCAGCAGCCCCCAATCAGGGGTTAATAACTATGGCTACACCTTC.

In this sample, this clonotype turned up a few times. V usage is TRBV29-1 and J usage is TRBJ2-2; 9 nucleotides agree with TRBD1. CDR1 is SQVTM, CDR2 ANQGSEA, per germline. Germline trimming cut 7 bases from V and 1 base from J; bases unmatched to any gene: 13. The CDR3 is 17 amino acids. The CDR3: CSASYGTGKRNTGELFF. As DNA, the CDR3 is TGCAGCGCCTCATATGGGACAGGGAAGCGGAACACCGGGGAGCTGTTTTTT.

This chain connects TRBV4-3 to TRBJ2-7, with a possible D match to TRBD1 (6 bases). The germline gives CDR1 LGHNA, CDR2 YSLEER. This CDR3 has 13 amino acids. Trimming took off 3 bases at V and 7 bases at J, with 13 bases between the two ends. The CDR3 loop reads CASSHDRFGEQYF. The CDR3 DNA reads TGCGCCAGCAGCCACGACAGGTTCGGAGAGCAGTACTTC.

The sample holds a few counts of this clonotype. The chain carries TRBV5-6 and TRBJ1-6, with D perhaps matching TRBD1 (6 bases). Germline CDR1 SGHDT, CDR2 YYEEEE. Trimming left V 0 bases short and J 8 bases short, with 15 bases between. The CDR3 runs to 16 residues. The DNA for the CDR3 is TGTGCCAGCAGCTTGGCCTGGCGACAGGAGGATTCACCCCTCCACTTT. It translates to CASSLAWRQEDSPLHF. The full variable domain, rest sourced from reference TRBV5-6 and TRBJ1-6, is DAGVTQSPTHLIKTRGQQVTLRCSPKSGHDTVSWYQQALGQGPQFIFQYYEEEERQRGNFPDRFSGHQFPNYSSELNVNALLLGDSALYLCASSLAWRQEDSPLHFGNGTRLTVT.

As regards this clonotype: The junction shows a germline mismatch at one end, possibly a read error. V and J are TRBV6-2 or TRBV6-3 and TRBJ1-1; no clear D. In germline, CDR1 is MNHEY, CDR2 SVGEGT. CDR3 length equals 13 residues. The CDR3 spells CASRPGMNTEACF. CDR3 DNA sequence: TGTGCCAGCAGGCCGGGGATGAACACTGAAGCTTGCTTT.

The gene calls are TRBV5-1 and TRBJ2-6, with D possibly matching TRBD1 (5 bases). Germline loops: CDR1 SGHRS, CDR2 YFSETQ. This CDR3 is 16 amino acids long. V was cut by 4 bases and J by 1 base, with 12 bases left in between. The CDR3 loop reads CASSIDSLSGANVLTF. The CDR3 coding sequence is TGCGCCAGCAGCATAGACAGTCTATCTGGGGCCAACGTCCTGACTTTC.

This clonotype was counted a few times. This chain links TRBV5-1 with TRBJ2-2, with no clear D. CDR1 and CDR2 from the germline V gene are SGHRS and YFSETQ. Trimming removed 2 bases at V and 6 bases at J, with 11 bases between. This CDR3 comprises 14 residues. The CDR3 coding sequence is TGCGCCAGCAGCTTCCAAGGACCCCCCGGGGAGCTGTTTTTT. As protein: CASSFQGPPGELFF.

This chain links TRBV28 with TRBJ1-4; D might be TRBD1 (6 bases). CDR1 and CDR2 from the germline V gene are MDHEN and SYDVKM. The CDR3 runs to 14 residues. The V end was cut by 8 bases, the J end by 7 bases, with 17 bases between. CDR3 nucleotide sequence: TGTGCCAGCGGCCCCAGGCGGGGGGCTGAAAAACTGTTTTTT. Translated, it gives CASGPRRGAEKLFF.

V is TRBV28 and J is TRBJ1-2; D unresolved. The length of the CDR3 is 14 residues. The germline CDR1 and CDR2 sequences are MDHEN and SYDVKM. Trimming cost V 5 bases and J 8 bases, with 18 bases left between them. DNA for the CDR3: TGTGCCAGCAGTCGTACACCCCCCGGGTGGGGCTACACCTTC. This codes for CASSRTPPGWGYTF.

A word on this clonotype: An end of the junction does not agree with germline; a read error may underlie this. The chain employs TRBV7-9 and TRBJ2-1; D is possibly TRBD1 (5 bases). The end of the DNA aligns better with TRBJ2-4, so the J call may be wrong. The germline gives CDR1 SEHNR, CDR2 FQNEAQ (reference sequence). The CDR3 totals 11 residues. The CDR3 region has the DNA TGTGCCGGCAGCGAAACAGGTCTTCAGTACTTC. Its translation is CAGSETGLQYF.